The sequence of this T cell receptor beta chain was determined in a study of identifying expanded T cells in peripheral blood. Collection occurred without any documented infections or immune events in donors. Study-level findings and limits: Across healthy donors, higher total template counts meant significantly greater approximately two-week count variance. Differentially abundant clones: roughly 1.2 between replicates, just under 17 at around 14 days, under 25 at four.

Concerning this clone: Its cognate antigen is unknown.

Data came from immunoSEQ multiplex PCR; TCRdb stores just in-frame clones and leaves some out. Of about 86,000 clones listed, 70% to 90% are singletons. This CDR3 spans 14 amino acids. The V end lost 0 bases, the J end lost 8 bases, and 8 bases lay between the germline ends. In germline, CDR1 is MNHEY, CDR2 SVGAGI. Sequencing was performed on blood. The chain links TRBV6-5 to TRBJ1-6; perhaps TRBD1 as D (5 bases). This clonotype was sampled from a person between 18 and 75 years old in good health. CDR3 in DNA: TGTGCCAGCAGTTACTCGGGACCATATTCACCCCTCCACTTT. This gives the protein CASSYSGPYSPLHF.